This T cell receptor beta chain was recovered during a study of blood T cell repertoires in COVID-19. Study details: Samples of COVID-19 (acute and convalescent) were obtained from the United States, Italy and Spain. The analysed material was cDNA or gDNA that came from T cells, B-cell-depleted T cells, or PBMCs.

Enrollment of patients from Seattle took place during active infection, with longitudinal follow-up. This clone has a single count. Original analysis: Amplification of reference gene primers provided the estimated nucleated cell counts. TCRdb's copy holds only in-frame clones and misses some; the assay was immunoSEQ multiplex PCR. V, J and clone size are taken as reported in that table, and D and trimming were inferred from the DNA itself. This table has fewer than 250,000 clones, about nine tenths appearing once. Germline CDR1 and CDR2: SGHRS and YFSETQ. The CDR3 runs to 15 residues. Trimming left V 1 base short and J 2 bases short, with 13 bases between.

The origin of this receptor is a man aged 45-65 years with COVID-19, enrolled during active disease. The V gene is TRBV5-1, the J gene TRBJ2-7; possibly TRBD1 for D (6 bases). Source material: peripheral blood. DNA for the CDR3: TGCGCCAGCAGCTTGTCGACAGGTAACCCCTACGAGCAGTACTTC. Amino acids: CASSLSTGNPYEQYF.